Listed here are 13 T cell receptor beta chains from one sample, sequenced in a study of blood T cell repertoires in COVID-19. Libraries were prepared by immunoSEQ multiplex PCR; TCRdb keeps only in-frame clonotypes and omits some of them. The table shows fewer than 90,000 clones, with about 80% occurring only once. Sequencing used peripheral blood. Receptors originate from a human donor in a cohort sampled during active COVID-19.

A single count supports this clone. This chain links TRBV27 with TRBJ2-1, with D maybe TRBD1 (6 bases). Germline values: CDR1 MNHEY, CDR2 SMNVEV (reference sequence). V shed 2 bases and J shed 1 base, with 9 bases lying between them. The CDR3 is made up of 15 amino acids. CDR3 bases: TGTGCCAGCAGTTTAGGGCAGGGGTCCTACAATGAGCAGTTCTTC. Translating gives CASSLGQGSYNEQFF.

This clone appeared a single time. The genes are TRBV29-1 and TRBJ2-3, with TRBD2 matching 7 bases. The ends lost 4 bases at V and 3 bases at J; junction bases unmatched: 13. CDR3 length equals 16 residues. CDR1 is SQVTM, CDR2 ANQGSEA, per germline. As DNA, the CDR3 is TGCAGCGTTGGATCCCTTCCTAGCGGAACGACAGATACGCAGTATTTT. Residues: CSVGSLPSGTTDTQYF.

The chain has TRBV27 and TRBJ2-2; a possible D gene is TRBD1 (7 bases). The germline V and J ends were trimmed by 5 bases and 5 bases, with 18 bases remaining between them. This CDR3 has 16 residues. Germline CDR1 MNHEY, CDR2 SMNVEV (reference sequence). The CDR3 region is CASSPGGQGGTGELFF. The CDR3 DNA sequence: TGTGCCAGCAGTCCCGGCGGGCAGGGGGGAACCGGGGAGCTGTTTTTT.

This chain links TRBV5-5 with TRBJ1-1; 12 bases align to TRBD1. The CDR3 contains 17 residues. Looked up from germline, CDR1 is SGHKS and CDR2 is YYEKEE (reference sequence). With V trimmed by 1 base and J by 7 bases, 11 bases remained unmatched. In nucleotides, the CDR3 is TGTGCCAGCAGCTTGCGGAGGGGACAGGGGGCTGAGGGTGAAGCTTTCTTT. Its translation is CASSLRRGQGAEGEAFF.

The V and J genes are TRBV9 and TRBJ2-7, with 10 bases aligning to TRBD1. The V gene's germline CDR1 is SGDLS and CDR2 YYNGEE. With V trimmed by 2 bases and J by 12 bases, 5 bases remained unmatched. The CDR3 has 12 amino acids. As DNA, the CDR3 is TGTGCCAGCAGCGTCGACAGGGGGCGGGTGTACTTC. It yields the protein CASSVDRGRVYF.

The gene calls are TRBV6-5 and TRBJ2-1, with a weak D call TRBD1 (5 bases). Trimming left V 8 bases short and J 0 bases short, with 14 bases between. Germline V lookup: CDR1 MNHEY, CDR2 SVGAGI. This CDR3 has 15 residues. This CDR3 is CASQNQGNSYNEQFF. The CDR3 DNA sequence: TGTGCCAGCCAAAATCAGGGAAACTCCTACAATGAGCAGTTCTTC.

This clone has only one observation. V gene TRBV11-3 combines with J gene TRBJ1-3; D unresolved. Germline V gene data show CDR1 as SGHNT and CDR2 as YENEEA. The germline V and J ends were trimmed by 6 bases and 0 bases, with 12 bases remaining between them. The CDR3 is 15 residues long. Here the CDR3 reads CASSRESSSGNTIYF. Here the CDR3 DNA reads TGTGCCAGCAGTCGGGAGTCCAGCTCTGGAAACACCATATATTTT. Based on the CDR3 plus reference TRBV11-3 and TRBJ1-3, the full variable domain is EAGVVQSPRYKIIEKKQPVAFWCNPISGHNTLYWYLQNLGQGPELLIRYENEEAVDDSQLPKDRFSAERLKGVDSTLKIQPAELGDSAVYLCASSRESSSGNTIYFGEGSWLTVV.

The rearrangement uses TRBV9 and TRBJ2-1; TRBD2 matches at 11 bases. Germline V gives CDR1 SGDLS, CDR2 YYNGEE. The CDR3 consists of 16 residues. Trimming removed 4 bases from V and 4 bases from J; junction bases left unmatched: 7. The CDR3 region has the DNA TGTGCCAGCAGCCCCAAGGGACTAGCGGAGTACAATGAGCAGTTCTTC. Translating gives CASSPKGLAEYNEQFF. Together with reference TRBV9 and TRBJ2-1, the CDR3 gives the full variable domain: DSGVTQTPKHLITATGQRVTLRCSPRSGDLSVYWYQQSLDQGLQFLIQYYNGEERAKGNILERFSAQQFPDLHSELNLSSLELGDSALYFCASSPKGLAEYNEQFFGPGTRLTVL.

V gene TRBV12-3 or TRBV12-4 combines with J gene TRBJ1-2; TRBD1 is a possible D gene (6 bases). V lost 7 bases to trimming and J lost 2 bases, with 11 bases between them. This CDR3 is 13 amino acids long. CDR3 sequence reads: CASTPDRNYGYTF. The CDR3 DNA reads TGTGCCAGCACCCCGGACAGAAACTATGGCTACACCTTC.

V usage is TRBV29-1 and J usage is TRBJ2-3, with 7 bases that match TRBD2. V dropped 3 bases and J dropped 4; count of bases not matched to a gene: 7. This CDR3 region has 14 residues. CDR1 is SQVTM and CDR2 is ANQGSEA in the germline V gene. DNA of the CDR3: TGCAGCGTTGACGCGGGAGTGGTGTCAGATACGCAGTATTTT. Translated: CSVDAGVVSDTQYF.

V is TRBV9 and J is TRBJ2-3; 9 nucleotides align to TRBD1. Germline lookup yields CDR1 SGDLS and CDR2 YYNGEE. The CDR3 length is 17 residues. Trimming removed 2 bases from V and 2 bases from J; junction bases left unmatched: 9. The CDR3, as DNA: TGTGCCAGCAGCGTCACCCCGGGACAGGGAGTCACAGATACGCAGTATTTT. Its protein is CASSVTPGQGVTDTQYF.

This clone was seen only a few times. The CDR3: CASSLDTSGTGGPEQFF. The CDR3 DNA reads TGTGCCAGCAGCTTAGATACTTCCGGGACAGGGGGCCCTGAGCAGTTCTTC. This chain connects TRBV7-2 to TRBJ2-1, with TRBD1 matching over 12 bases. The CDR3 is made up of 17 amino acids. In germline, CDR1 is SGHTA, CDR2 FQGNSA. V was pared by 1 base and J by 9 bases, with 10 bases of the junction left unmatched.

The rearrangement links TRBV28 to TRBJ2-7, with TRBD2 identical over 13 bases. In germline, CDR1 is MDHEN, CDR2 SYDVKM. V was clipped by 2 bases and J by 4 bases; unmatched bases: 2. This CDR3 is built from 15 residues. The chain's CDR3 is CASSLGLAGVYEQYF. The CDR3 coding sequence is TGTGCCAGCAGTTTAGGACTAGCGGGAGTGTACGAGCAGTACTTC.